Listed below are T cell receptor beta chains from one sample, sequenced in a study of blood T cells in healthy people across ages. TCRdb reanalysed the 5' RACE reads using MiXCR and keeps one entry per CDR3 protein. The sample carries about 1.8 million distinct CDR3 sequences, approximately 50% recorded once. Sequenced material: blood. These receptor sequences come from a woman aged 40 to 55 in good health. Both conserved end residues are part of each CDR3. The order of the fields is clone size, V gene, J gene, D gene, CDR3 protein, CDR3 DNA. A D gene is named only where the DNA matches it firmly. A clone size is listed for some rows: how often the clone was seen (once, few, many), or a class if it is expanded.

>few|TRBV28|TRBJ2-7|NA
CASISPGPSYEQYF
TGTGCCAGCATCTCCCCGGGGCCTTCCTACGAGCAGTACTTC
>few|TRBV7-2|TRBJ1-4|NA
CASSIMGGRTNEKLFF
TGTGCCAGCAGCATTATGGGGGGGCGGACTAATGAAAAACTGTTTTTT
>few|TRBV6-1|TRBJ1-2|TRBD1
CASSETGGGYGYTF
TGTGCCAGCAGTGAAACAGGGGGAGGCTATGGCTACACCTTC
>NA|TRBV9|TRBJ2-7|TRBD1
CASSAGTGVIYEQYF
TGTGCCAGCAGCGCCGGGACAGGGGTTATCTACGAGCAGTACTTC
>NA|TRBV28|TRBJ2-1|NA
CASSLLPRKQFF
TGTGCCAGCAGTTTATTGCCGCGGAAGCAGTTCTTC
>NA|TRBV12-3/TRBV12-4|TRBJ2-5|TRBD1
CASSRWDRGSETQYF
TGTGCCAGCAGTCGTTGGGACAGGGGAAGTGAGACCCAGTACTTC
>few|TRBV6-2/TRBV6-3|TRBJ1-6|TRBD1
CASSYGGQGGSPLHF
TGTGCCAGCAGTTACGGGGGACAGGGAGGCTCACCCCTCCACTTT
>NA|TRBV20-1|TRBJ2-3|NA
CSAVRRTDTQYF
TGCAGTGCTGTCCGTAGGACAGATACGCAGTATTTT
>NA|TRBV20-1|TRBJ2-1|NA
CSARTGRHNEQFF
TGCAGTGCTAGAACGGGGCGACACAATGAGCAGTTCTTC
>NA|TRBV12-3/TRBV12-4|TRBJ1-1|NA
CASSFRSFGDTEAFF
TGTGCCAGCAGTTTTAGGTCCTTTGGGGACACTGAAGCTTTCTTT
>few|TRBV7-2|TRBJ2-5|NA
CASSLVSNPQETQYF
TGTGCCAGCAGCTTAGTAAGCAACCCCCAAGAGACCCAGTACTTC
>NA|TRBV11-2|TRBJ2-7|NA
CASREGLDEQYF
TGTGCCAGCCGAGAAGGGCTGGACGAGCAGTACTTC
>few|TRBV7-2|TRBJ2-3|TRBD1
CASSFRDRVSDTQYF
TGTGCCAGCAGCTTCCGGGACAGGGTTTCAGATACGCAGTATTTT
>few|TRBV7-9|TRBJ2-5|NA
CASSLVSQFQETQYF
TGTGCCAGCAGCTTAGTCAGCCAGTTCCAAGAGACCCAGTACTTC
>NA|TRBV5-1|TRBJ2-5|NA
CASTLGARGQETQYF
TGCGCCAGCACCTTGGGGGCCCGAGGACAAGAGACCCAGTACTTC
>NA|TRBV12-3/TRBV12-4|TRBJ2-3|NA
CASKRREFTDTQYF
TGTGCCAGCAAAAGAAGGGAATTCACAGATACGCAGTATTTT
>NA|TRBV15|TRBJ2-5|TRBD1
CATSRAGTGLYNEQYF
TGTGCCACCAGCAGAGCCGGGACAGGGCTTTACAATGAGCAGTACTTC
>NA|TRBV13|TRBJ2-3|TRBD2
CASSLGRKRGGLTDTQYF
TGTGCCAGCAGCTTAGGCCGAAAGCGGGGGGGCCTCACAGATACGCAGTATTTT
>NA|TRBV2|TRBJ2-1|TRBD1
CASKPRTGYNEQFF
TGTGCCAGCAAGCCGAGGACAGGGTACAATGAGCAGTTCTTC
>NA|TRBV27|TRBJ2-3|TRBD1
CASSSSRDSPTDTQYF
TGTGCCAGCAGTTCGAGCCGGGACAGTCCCACAGATACGCAGTATTTT
>NA|TRBV14|TRBJ2-7|TRBD2
CASSPLGLAVHNEQYF
TGTGCCAGCAGCCCCCTGGGACTAGCGGTACACAATGAGCAGTACTTC
>NA|TRBV7-2|TRBJ2-7|TRBD2
CASSSALAGVAYEQYF
TGTGCCAGCAGCTCCGCATTAGCGGGGGTGGCCTACGAGCAGTACTTC
>NA|TRBV6-5|TRBJ2-7|NA
CASTQGWGHEQYF
TGTGCCAGCACTCAGGGATGGGGCCACGAGCAGTACTTC
>few|TRBV20-1|TRBJ2-6|NA
CSARDPRGSGANVLTF
TGCAGTGCTAGAGACCCTAGAGGGTCTGGGGCCAACGTCCTGACTTTC
>once|TRBV11-2|TRBJ2-7|TRBD2
CASSNGLAAYEQYF
TGTGCCAGCAGCAACGGACTAGCGGCGTACGAGCAGTACTTC
>NA|TRBV20-1|TRBJ2-5|NA
CSATRVSETQYF
TGCAGTGCTACCAGGGTTTCTGAGACCCAGTACTTC
>once|TRBV27|TRBJ1-1|NA
CASSLELTRGEAFF
TGTGCCAGCAGTTTGGAACTCACTCGGGGTGAAGCTTTCTTT
>NA|TRBV2|TRBJ2-4|NA
CASSEVGAKNIQYF
TGTGCCAGCAGTGAGGTGGGGGCCAAAAACATTCAGTACTTC
>NA|TRBV4-3|TRBJ2-3|TRBD2
CASSQVGTGGTIDTQYF
TGCGCCAGCAGCCAAGTCGGTACGGGGGGGACCATAGATACGCAGTATTTT
>NA|TRBV7-2|TRBJ2-3|TRBD2
CASSLAPELAGGPIADTQYF
TGTGCCAGCAGCTTAGCCCCGGAACTAGCGGGGGGGCCTATCGCAGATACGCAGTATTTT
>once|TRBV11-2|TRBJ2-4|TRBD2
CASNRLAGGQFSYGQYF
TGTGCCAGCAACAGACTAGCGGGGGGGCAGTTCTCCTACGGGCAGTACTTC
>NA|TRBV6-5|TRBJ1-2|NA
CASRPTGLRGYTF
TGTGCCAGCAGACCTACAGGGCTAAGGGGCTACACCTTC
>few|TRBV12-5|TRBJ2-5|TRBD2
CASRGRGETQYF
TGTGCTAGCCGGGGGAGGGGAGAGACCCAGTACTTC
>NA|TRBV20-1|TRBJ1-2|NA
CSARLTVMGYGYTF
TGCAGTGCTAGGTTGACGGTTATGGGCTATGGCTACACCTTC
>NA|TRBV12-3/TRBV12-4|TRBJ2-3|NA
CASRHRGAGLYTQYF
TGTGCCAGCAGACACCGGGGAGCCGGCCTATATACGCAGTATTTT
>NA|TRBV6-5|TRBJ1-1|NA
CASSYTFQGNTEAFF
TGTGCCAGCAGTTACACCTTTCAGGGGAACACTGAAGCTTTCTTT
>few|TRBV10-2|TRBJ2-3|NA
CASAPRTDTQYF
TGCGCCAGCGCCCCCCGGACAGATACGCAGTATTTT
>NA|TRBV4-3|TRBJ1-4|NA
CASSQDRAGLREKLFF
TGCGCCAGCAGCCAAGATCGGGCAGGGCTTCGTGAAAAACTGTTTTTT
>few|TRBV3-1|TRBJ2-5|NA
CASISLDQKKETQYF
TGTGCCAGCATCTCGTTGGACCAAAAAAAAGAGACCCAGTACTTC
>NA|TRBV7-2|TRBJ2-7|NA
CASSLARTTTYNEQYF
TGTGCCAGCAGCTTAGCCCGGACTACAACCTACAATGAGCAGTACTTC
>once|TRBV20-1|TRBJ2-3|TRBD2
CSASGFSGGSSTDTQYF
TGCAGTGCTAGTGGGTTTAGCGGGGGGAGTAGCACAGATACGCAGTATTTT
>NA|TRBV28|TRBJ1-6|NA
CATTFVQSPLHF
TGTGCCACCACTTTTGTCCAATCACCCCTCCACTTT
>few|TRBV15|TRBJ2-3|TRBD1
CATSSGDRATDTQYF
TGTGCCACCAGCAGCGGGGACAGGGCTACAGATACGCAGTATTTT
>few|TRBV7-2|TRBJ2-7|NA
CASSLRQFYEQYF
TGTGCCAGCAGCTTAAGGCAGTTCTACGAGCAGTACTTC
>NA|TRBV18|TRBJ2-3|NA
CASSPTTAASTDTQYF
TGTGCCAGCTCACCTACAACAGCAGCTAGCACAGATACGCAGTATTTT
>NA|TRBV5-1|TRBJ2-5|NA
CASSVQPQETQYF
TGCGCCAGCAGCGTACAACCCCAAGAGACCCAGTACTTC
>NA|TRBV20-1|TRBJ2-1|NA
CSARSRTGGPVDEQFF
TGCAGTGCCCGAAGCAGAACAGGAGGTCCCGTCGATGAGCAGTTCTTC
>NA|TRBV27|TRBJ1-2|NA
CASSPPGLFLNGYTF
TGTGCCAGCAGTCCCCCGGGACTCTTTTTGAATGGCTACACCTTC
>NA|TRBV3-1|TRBJ2-1|TRBD2
CASSQVRASGYNEQFF
TGTGCCAGCAGCCAAGTTCGCGCTAGCGGCTACAATGAGCAGTTCTTC
>few|TRBV7-2|TRBJ2-6|NA
CASSYRGTSSGANVLTF
TGTGCCAGCAGCTATAGGGGGACAAGCTCTGGGGCCAACGTCCTGACTTTC
>NA|TRBV6-2/TRBV6-3|TRBJ2-5|TRBD2
CASKSLAGVQETQYF
TGTGCCAGCAAAAGTCTAGCGGGGGTCCAAGAGACCCAGTACTTC
>NA|TRBV7-9|TRBJ1-6|TRBD1
CASSATGGSGLPLHF
TGTGCCAGCAGCGCAACAGGGGGCTCGGGATTACCCCTCCACTTT
>NA|TRBV27|TRBJ1-1|NA
CASSFSYNTEAFF
TGTGCCAGCAGTTTTTCCTACAACACTGAAGCTTTCTTT
>few|TRBV20-1|TRBJ2-2|NA
CSARDRGRGELFF
TGCAGTGCTAGAGACAGGGGCAGAGGGGAGCTGTTTTTT